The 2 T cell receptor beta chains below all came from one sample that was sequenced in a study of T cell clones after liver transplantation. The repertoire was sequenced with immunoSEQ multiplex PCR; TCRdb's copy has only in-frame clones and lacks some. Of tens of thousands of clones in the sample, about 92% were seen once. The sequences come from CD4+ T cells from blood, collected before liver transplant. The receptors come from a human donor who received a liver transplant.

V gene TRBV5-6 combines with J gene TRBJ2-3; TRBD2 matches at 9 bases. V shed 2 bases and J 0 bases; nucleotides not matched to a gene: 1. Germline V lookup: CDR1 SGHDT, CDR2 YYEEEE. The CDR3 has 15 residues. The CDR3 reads CASSFGLASTDTQYF. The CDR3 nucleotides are TGTGCCAGCAGCTTCGGACTAGCGAGCACAGATACGCAGTATTTT.

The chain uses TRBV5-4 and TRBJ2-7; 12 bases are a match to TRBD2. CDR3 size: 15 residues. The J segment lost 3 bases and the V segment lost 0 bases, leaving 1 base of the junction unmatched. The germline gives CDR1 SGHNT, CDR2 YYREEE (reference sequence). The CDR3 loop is CASSLGLAGVYEQYF. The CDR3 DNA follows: TGTGCCAGCAGCTTGGGACTAGCGGGAGTCTACGAGCAGTACTTC.